This T cell receptor (beta chain) was recovered during a study of PD-1 blockade in mismatch repair-deficient tumors. The overall study: Enrolled about 2013-2017, patients had progressing, pretreated mismatch repair-deficient cancers of 12 types.

Findings and caveats of the study: Rapid post-treatment expansion, then contraction, generally preceding radiologic response, marked tumor-resident clones.

All patients were mismatch repair deficient, assessed by either PCR or immunohistochemistry. Three pembrolizumab responders had their TCRs sequenced. Trimming pared 2 bases from V and 0 bases from J, leaving 2 bases between. Per germline, CDR1 SGHDN and CDR2 FVKESK. The CDR3 loop spans 13 amino acids. In its sample, this clone was seen once. The antigen is not known. TCRdb's copy holds only in-frame clones and misses some; the assay was immunoSEQ multiplex PCR. Here the sample spans around 130,000 clones, 88% being singletons. This TCR was recovered from an adult with mismatch repair-deficient cancer. The gene calls are TRBV14 and TRBJ2-1, with no clear D. This material consisted of peripheral blood, taken approximately 73 weeks after starting pembrolizumab. CDR3 nucleotides: TGTGCCAGCAGCCAAAGCTCCTACAATGAGCAGTTCTTC. Its translation: CASSQSSYNEQFF.